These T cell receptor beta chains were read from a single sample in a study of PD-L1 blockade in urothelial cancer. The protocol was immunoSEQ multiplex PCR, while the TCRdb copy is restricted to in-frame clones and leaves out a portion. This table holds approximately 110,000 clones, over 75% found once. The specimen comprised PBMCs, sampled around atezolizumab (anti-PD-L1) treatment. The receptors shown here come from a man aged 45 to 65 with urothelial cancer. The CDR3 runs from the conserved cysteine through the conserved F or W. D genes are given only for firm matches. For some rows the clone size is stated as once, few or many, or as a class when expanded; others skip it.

cdr3_aa: CASSSQGGAGGWEQYF; cdr3_nt: TGTGCCAGCAGCTCCCAGGGGGGCGCGGGAGGTTGGGAGCAGTACTTC; v_call: TRBV7-2; j_call: TRBJ2-7; d_call: .; clone_size: .
cdr3_aa: CASSSSQGLDEQFF; cdr3_nt: TGTGCCAGCAGCTCCTCACAGGGATTAGATGAGCAGTTCTTC; v_call: TRBV7-6; j_call: TRBJ2-1; d_call: .; clone_size: .
cdr3_aa: CASSEQGQGSSYNEQFF; cdr3_nt: TGCGCCAGCAGCGAACAGGGACAGGGAAGCTCCTACAATGAGCAGTTCTTC; v_call: TRBV5-1; j_call: TRBJ2-1; d_call: TRBD1; clone_size: .
cdr3_aa: CASSLFAGGLADTQYF; cdr3_nt: TGCGCCAGCAGCTTGTTTGCGGGAGGGCTGGCAGATACGCAGTATTTT; v_call: TRBV5-1; j_call: TRBJ2-3; d_call: TRBD2; clone_size: .
cdr3_aa: CASSLTAGGLTGELFF; cdr3_nt: TGTGCCAGCAGCTTAACGGCAGGGGGCCTCACCGGGGAGCTGTTTTTT; v_call: TRBV7-3; j_call: TRBJ2-2; d_call: TRBD1; clone_size: .
cdr3_aa: CASSTPGQGAYNEQFF; cdr3_nt: TGTGCCAGTAGTACCCCGGGACAGGGGGCTTACAATGAGCAGTTCTTC; v_call: TRBV19; j_call: TRBJ2-1; d_call: TRBD1; clone_size: .
cdr3_aa: CASSSQGGPEKLFF; cdr3_nt: TGTGCCAGCAGCTCACAGGGGGGGCCTGAAAAACTGTTTTTT; v_call: TRBV9; j_call: TRBJ1-4; d_call: TRBD1; clone_size: .
cdr3_aa: CASSQGSGQSSYEQYF; cdr3_nt: TGCGCCAGCAGCCAAGGATCGGGACAGAGCTCCTACGAGCAGTACTTC; v_call: TRBV4-1; j_call: TRBJ2-7; d_call: TRBD1; clone_size: .
cdr3_aa: CASSQERGPGQALPNYEQYF; cdr3_nt: TGTGCCAGCAGCCAAGAAAGGGGGCCCGGACAGGCCCTACCTAACTACGAGCAGTACTTC; v_call: TRBV14; j_call: TRBJ2-7; d_call: TRBD1; clone_size: .
cdr3_aa: CASSYNQGSEAFF; cdr3_nt: TGTGCCAGCAGTTACAATCAGGGTTCTGAAGCTTTCTTT; v_call: TRBV6-6; j_call: TRBJ1-1; d_call: .; clone_size: .
cdr3_aa: CASDGSGYGYTF; cdr3_nt: TGTGCCAGCGACGGGTCGGGCTATGGCTACACCTTC; v_call: TRBV2; j_call: TRBJ1-2; d_call: .; clone_size: .
cdr3_aa: CAPDRGRAVREKLFF; cdr3_nt: TGTGCCCCCGACCGAGGGAGGGCGGTTCGGGAAAAACTGTTTTTT; v_call: TRBV30; j_call: TRBJ1-4; d_call: .; clone_size: once
cdr3_aa: CASPNGSTHSVVQETQYF; cdr3_nt: TGTGCCAGCCCTAATGGGTCGACTCATTCCGTGGTCCAAGAGACCCAGTACTTC; v_call: TRBV21-1; j_call: TRBJ2-5; d_call: .; clone_size: .
cdr3_aa: CASRPEGGRNYGYTF; cdr3_nt: TGTGCCAGCAGGCCCGAAGGCGGTCGGAACTATGGCTACACCTTC; v_call: TRBV28; j_call: TRBJ1-2; d_call: .; clone_size: .
cdr3_aa: CASSGRDRNSPLHF; cdr3_nt: TGTGCCAGTAGCGGTAGGGACAGAAATTCACCCCTCCACTTT; v_call: TRBV19; j_call: TRBJ1-6; d_call: TRBD1; clone_size: once
cdr3_aa: CASSPMEVGNYGYTF; cdr3_nt: TGCGCCAGCAGCCCGATGGAGGTCGGGAACTATGGCTACACCTTC; v_call: TRBV5-1; j_call: TRBJ1-2; d_call: .; clone_size: .
cdr3_aa: CASSLEFGLARHNEQFF; cdr3_nt: TGTGCCAGCAGCTTAGAGTTCGGGCTAGCGCGTCACAATGAGCAGTTCTTC; v_call: TRBV7-8; j_call: TRBJ2-1; d_call: .; clone_size: .
cdr3_aa: CASSSTPRGSYEQYF; cdr3_nt: TGTGCCAGCAGCTCCACACCCAGAGGGAGCTACGAGCAGTACTTC; v_call: TRBV9; j_call: TRBJ2-7; d_call: .; clone_size: .
cdr3_aa: CACLADRVGEKLFF; cdr3_nt: TGTGCCTGTCTCGCGGACAGGGTGGGTGAAAAACTGTTTTTT; v_call: TRBV30; j_call: TRBJ1-4; d_call: TRBD1; clone_size: .
cdr3_aa: CASSLQSGVSYNEQFF; cdr3_nt: TGTGCCAGCAGCCTACAGAGCGGGGTCTCCTACAATGAGCAGTTCTTC; v_call: TRBV7-2; j_call: TRBJ2-1; d_call: TRBD2; clone_size: once
cdr3_aa: CASSFGGASSGANVLTF; cdr3_nt: TGCGCCAGCAGCTTTGGCGGGGCGAGCTCTGGGGCCAACGTCCTGACTTTC; v_call: TRBV5-1; j_call: TRBJ2-6; d_call: .; clone_size: .
cdr3_aa: CASSVGGLAYEQFF; cdr3_nt: TGTGCCAGCAGCGTTGGGGGACTAGCATATGAGCAGTTCTTC; v_call: TRBV9; j_call: TRBJ2-1; d_call: TRBD2; clone_size: .
cdr3_aa: CASSNLGLAEETQYF; cdr3_nt: TGTGCCAGTAGTAACCTGGGACTAGCGGAAGAGACCCAGTACTTC; v_call: TRBV19; j_call: TRBJ2-5; d_call: TRBD2; clone_size: .
cdr3_aa: CASSLYGGGGYEQYF; cdr3_nt: TGTGCCAGCAGCTTATACGGGGGAGGAGGATACGAGCAGTACTTC; v_call: TRBV7-2; j_call: TRBJ2-7; d_call: .; clone_size: .
cdr3_aa: CASSSPDTNTEAFF; cdr3_nt: TGTGCCAGCAGCTCCCCGGACACCAACACTGAAGCTTTCTTT; v_call: TRBV13; j_call: TRBJ1-1; d_call: .; clone_size: .
cdr3_aa: CATSRGTSGQETQYF; cdr3_nt: TGTGCCACCAGCAGAGGGACTAGCGGACAAGAGACCCAGTACTTC; v_call: TRBV15; j_call: TRBJ2-5; d_call: TRBD2; clone_size: .
cdr3_aa: CASSHGSGGNEQYF; cdr3_nt: TGTGCCAGCAGCCACGGATCAGGGGGGAACGAGCAGTACTTC; v_call: TRBV7-9; j_call: TRBJ2-7; d_call: .; clone_size: .
cdr3_aa: CASSNSNGSGYYEQYF; cdr3_nt: TGTGCCAGCAGCAACTCAAATGGGAGTGGGTACTACGAGCAGTACTTC; v_call: TRBV21-1; j_call: TRBJ2-7; d_call: .; clone_size: .
cdr3_aa: CASSRDYGYTF; cdr3_nt: TGTGCCAGCAGTCGAGATTATGGCTACACCTTC; v_call: TRBV28; j_call: TRBJ1-2; d_call: .; clone_size: few
cdr3_aa: CASSYMGLVTDTQYF; cdr3_nt: TGTGCCAGCAGTTACATGGGACTAGTCACAGATACGCAGTATTTT; v_call: TRBV6-5; j_call: TRBJ2-3; d_call: TRBD2; clone_size: .
cdr3_aa: CASSSRTGGYTF; cdr3_nt: TGTGCCAGCAGTTCCCGGACGGGGGGCTACACCTTC; v_call: TRBV27; j_call: TRBJ1-2; d_call: .; clone_size: .
cdr3_aa: CASSIRGGDYEQYF; cdr3_nt: TGTGCCAGTAGTATTAGAGGGGGAGACTACGAGCAGTACTTC; v_call: TRBV19; j_call: TRBJ2-7; d_call: .; clone_size: .